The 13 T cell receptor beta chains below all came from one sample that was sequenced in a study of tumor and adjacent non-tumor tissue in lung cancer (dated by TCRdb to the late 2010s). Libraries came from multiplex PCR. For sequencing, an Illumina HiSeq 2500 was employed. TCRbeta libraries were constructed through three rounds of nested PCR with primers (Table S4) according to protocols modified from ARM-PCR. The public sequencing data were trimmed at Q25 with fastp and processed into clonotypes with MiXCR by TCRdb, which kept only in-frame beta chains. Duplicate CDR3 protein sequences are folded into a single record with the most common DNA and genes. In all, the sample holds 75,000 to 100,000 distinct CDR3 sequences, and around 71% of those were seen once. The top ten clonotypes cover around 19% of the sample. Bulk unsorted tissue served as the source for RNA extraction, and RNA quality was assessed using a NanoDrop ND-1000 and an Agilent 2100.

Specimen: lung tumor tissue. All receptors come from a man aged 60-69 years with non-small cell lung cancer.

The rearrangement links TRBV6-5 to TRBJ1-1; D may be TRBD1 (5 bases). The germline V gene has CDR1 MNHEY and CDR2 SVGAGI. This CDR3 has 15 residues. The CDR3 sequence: CYSSSRARLDTEAFF. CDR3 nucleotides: TGTTACAGCAGCTCCAGGGCCCGGCTTGACACTGAAGCTTTCTTT.

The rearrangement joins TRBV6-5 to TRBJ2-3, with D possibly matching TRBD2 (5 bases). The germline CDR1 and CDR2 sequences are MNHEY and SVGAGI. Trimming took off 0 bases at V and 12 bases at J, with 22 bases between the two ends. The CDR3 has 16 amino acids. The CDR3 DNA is TGTGCCAGCAGTTACTCGGGCGAGCGGTACACAGATGCACAGTATTTT. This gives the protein CASSYSGERYTDAQYF.

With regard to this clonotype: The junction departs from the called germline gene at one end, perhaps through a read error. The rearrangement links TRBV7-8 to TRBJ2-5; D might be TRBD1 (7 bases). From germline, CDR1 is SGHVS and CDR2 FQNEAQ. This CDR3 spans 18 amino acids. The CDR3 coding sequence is TGTGCCAGCAGCTTAGCTGGGGTTTCCGACAGGGACGCGGGGACCCAGTACTTT. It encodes CASSLAGVSDRDAGTQYF.

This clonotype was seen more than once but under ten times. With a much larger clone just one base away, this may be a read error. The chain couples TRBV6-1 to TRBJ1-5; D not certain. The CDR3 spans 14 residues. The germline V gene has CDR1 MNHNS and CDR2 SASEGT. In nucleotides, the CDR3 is TGTGCCAGCAGATTGGCTGGTTCCAATCAGTCCCAGCATTTT. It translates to CASRLAGSNQSQHF.

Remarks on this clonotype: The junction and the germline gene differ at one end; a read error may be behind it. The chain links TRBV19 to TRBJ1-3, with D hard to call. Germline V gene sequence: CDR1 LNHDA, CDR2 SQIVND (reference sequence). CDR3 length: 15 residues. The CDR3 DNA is TGTGCCAGTATAAATGGACTGACCTCTGGAAACATCATATATTTT. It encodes CASINGLTSGNIIYF.

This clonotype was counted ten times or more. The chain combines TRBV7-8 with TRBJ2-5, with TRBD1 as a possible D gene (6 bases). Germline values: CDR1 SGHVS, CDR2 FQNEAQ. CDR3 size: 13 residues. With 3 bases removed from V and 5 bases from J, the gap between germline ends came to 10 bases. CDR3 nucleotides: TGTGCCAGCAGCTTCAACAGGGAGGAGACCCAGTACTTC. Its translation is CASSFNREETQYF.

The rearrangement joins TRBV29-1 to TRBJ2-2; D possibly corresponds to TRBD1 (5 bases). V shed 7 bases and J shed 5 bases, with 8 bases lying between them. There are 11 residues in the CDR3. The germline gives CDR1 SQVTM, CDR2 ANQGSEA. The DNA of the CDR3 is TGCAGCGCTGCAGGGACCGGGGAGCTGTTTTTT. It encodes CSAAGTGELFF.

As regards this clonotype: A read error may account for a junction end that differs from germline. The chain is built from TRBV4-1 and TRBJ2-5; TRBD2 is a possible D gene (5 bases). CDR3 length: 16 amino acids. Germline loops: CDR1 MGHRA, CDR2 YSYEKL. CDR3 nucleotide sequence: TGCGCCAGCAGCCAAGACCGGACTCGCGGCCCTGAGACCCAATACTTC. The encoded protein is CASSQDRTRGPETQYF.

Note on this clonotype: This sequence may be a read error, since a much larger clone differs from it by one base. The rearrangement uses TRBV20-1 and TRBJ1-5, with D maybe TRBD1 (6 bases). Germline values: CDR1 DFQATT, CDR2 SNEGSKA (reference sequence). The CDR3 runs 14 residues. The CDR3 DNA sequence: TGCAGTACTAGTCAGGGGACTAGCAATCAGCCCCAGCATTTT. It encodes CSTSQGTSNQPQHF.

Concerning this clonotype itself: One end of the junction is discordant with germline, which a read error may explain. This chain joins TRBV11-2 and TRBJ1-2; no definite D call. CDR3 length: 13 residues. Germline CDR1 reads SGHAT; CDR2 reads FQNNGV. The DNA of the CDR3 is TGTGCCAGCAGGTTAGGAGGCCCTTTGGGCTACACCTTC. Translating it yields CASRLGGPLGYTF.

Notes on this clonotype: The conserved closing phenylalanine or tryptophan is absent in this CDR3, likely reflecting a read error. CDR3 sequence reads: CASSPAGHGDMQYL. The CDR3 DNA is TGTGCCAGCAGCCCAGCAGGTCACGGAGATATGCAGTATCTT. The rearrangement links TRBV11-2 to TRBJ2-3; D call uncertain. The CDR3 length is 14 residues. Germline CDR1 is SGHAT and CDR2 is FQNNGV.

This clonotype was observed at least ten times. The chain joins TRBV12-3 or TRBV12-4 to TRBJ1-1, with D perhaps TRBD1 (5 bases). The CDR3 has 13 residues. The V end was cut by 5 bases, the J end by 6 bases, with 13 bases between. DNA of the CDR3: TGTGCCAGCAGTCCAGGGAAACTTGCTGAAGCTTTCTTT. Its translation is CASSPGKLAEAFF.

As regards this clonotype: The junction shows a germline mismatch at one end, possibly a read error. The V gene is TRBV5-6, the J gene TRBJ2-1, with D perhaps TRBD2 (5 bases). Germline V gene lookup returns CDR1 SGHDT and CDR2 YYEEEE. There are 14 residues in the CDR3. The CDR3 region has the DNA TGTGCCAGCAGCTTAATTACTAGTTGGGATGAGGAGTTCTTC. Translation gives CASSLITSWDEEFF.